This entry describes one T cell receptor beta chain. Its antigen is undetermined. This specimen belongs to a study of cytomegalovirus exposure and HLA in healthy donors. Study findings and constraints: Likely technical artifact: a cluster of highly shared sequence variants.

Whether this donor was CMV seropositive was not recorded. CDR1 and CDR2 (germline): SGHTA, FQGNSA. Trimming shortened V by 0 bases and J by 8 bases, and 7 bases separated the two germline ends. The CDR3 contains 12 residues. Researchers ran the PCR with 60 Vbeta and 13 Jbeta primers. Here immunoSEQ multiplex PCR was the method, and the copy in TCRdb shows in-frame clones only, minus some. The sample includes under 170,000 clones, around 79% of them seen just once. The chain recombines TRBV7-2 with TRBJ1-1; D gene unclear. Specimen: PBMCs. The receptor's source is a human donor in good health. In DNA form, the CDR3 reads TGTGCCAGCAGCTTAGCCGGAGCAGAAGCTTTCTTT. It is translated as CASSLAGAEAFF.